The clone carrying this TCR beta chain was recorded a few times. The target antigen is unknown. The data stem from a study of metastatic and nonmetastatic thyroid tumors. Study at large: Repertoire comparison spanned blood and tumor or nodule tissue of malignant and benign thyroid patients.

There were no patients who had received any treatment before thyroid surgery. Original analysis: Differences in CDR3 between clinicopathological groups were drawn on to build a classifier intended to discriminate distant-metastatic papillary thyroid cancer patients. TCRdb re-called the PCR reads via MiXCR. TCRdb's processing, not the study's, gives the V and J calls here. This repertoire shows about 30,000 clones, more than 20% found once; its top ten account for 2% to 3%. Findings and caveats of the study: It was reported that TCR beta diversity was significantly higher in malignant thyroid tumors than benign nodules, in blood and tumor.

Germline CDR1 is MDHEN and CDR2 is SYDVKM. The CDR3 totals 13 residues. V shed 5 bases and J shed 6 bases, with 13 bases lying between them. The V gene is TRBV28, the J gene TRBJ1-2; D possibly corresponds to TRBD1 (5 bases). Sequencing was performed on blood. The receptor was isolated from a female donor with papillary thyroid cancer or a benign thyroid nodule (not recorded which). Some clones in this sample may be carry-over from other donors' samples. CDR3 DNA sequence: TGTGCCAGCAGTCACGGACAAAACCATGGCTACACCTTC. Residues: CASSHGQNHGYTF.